This TCR beta chain was retrieved from a study of blood T cell repertoires in COVID-19. Losses at the gene ends were 8 bases for V and 6 bases for J; bases not matched to a gene: 6. Germline V gene lookup returns CDR1 KGHSH and CDR2 LQKENI. The CDR3 runs to 13 residues. Data came from immunoSEQ multiplex PCR; TCRdb stores just in-frame clones and leaves some out. Among a few hundred thousand clones listed, around nine tenths were seen once. This TCR derives from a woman between 50 and 59 years old who had recovered from COVID-19. The sample consisted of PBMCs or T cells enriched from blood (not recorded which). The J gene is TRBJ1-5, the V gene TRBV18; 8 nucleotides match TRBD1. The CDR3 region has the DNA TGTGCCAGCGGACCGGACAGGGCTCAGCCCCAGCATTTT. Residues: CASGPDRAQPQHF.